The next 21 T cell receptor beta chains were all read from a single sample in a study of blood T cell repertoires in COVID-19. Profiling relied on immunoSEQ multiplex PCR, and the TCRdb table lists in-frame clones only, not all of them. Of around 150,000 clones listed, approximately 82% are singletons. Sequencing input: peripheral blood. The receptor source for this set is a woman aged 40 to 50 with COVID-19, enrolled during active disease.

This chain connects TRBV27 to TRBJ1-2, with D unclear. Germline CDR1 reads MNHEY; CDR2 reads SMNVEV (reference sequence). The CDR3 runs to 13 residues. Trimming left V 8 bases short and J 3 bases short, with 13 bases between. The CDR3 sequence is CASGLYGDYGYTF. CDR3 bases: TGTGCCAGCGGCTTATACGGGGACTATGGCTACACCTTC.

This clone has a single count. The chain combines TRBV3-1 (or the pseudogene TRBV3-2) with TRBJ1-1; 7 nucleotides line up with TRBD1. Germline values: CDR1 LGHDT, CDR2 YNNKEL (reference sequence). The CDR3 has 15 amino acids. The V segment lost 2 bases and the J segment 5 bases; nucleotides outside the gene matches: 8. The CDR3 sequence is CASSQMDRSGTEAFF. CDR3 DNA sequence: TGTGCCAGCAGCCAAATGGACAGGTCGGGGACTGAAGCTTTCTTT.

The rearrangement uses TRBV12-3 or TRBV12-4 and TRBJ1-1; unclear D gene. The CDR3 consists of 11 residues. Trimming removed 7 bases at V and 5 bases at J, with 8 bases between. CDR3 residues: CASTRTTEAFF. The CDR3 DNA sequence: TGTGCCAGCACGCGAACGACTGAAGCTTTCTTT.

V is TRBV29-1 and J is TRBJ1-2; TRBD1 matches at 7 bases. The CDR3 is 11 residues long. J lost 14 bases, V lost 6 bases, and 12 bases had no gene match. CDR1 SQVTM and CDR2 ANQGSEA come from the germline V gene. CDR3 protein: CSVHGQAVWTF. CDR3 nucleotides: TGCAGCGTACACGGACAGGCGGTGTGGACCTTC.

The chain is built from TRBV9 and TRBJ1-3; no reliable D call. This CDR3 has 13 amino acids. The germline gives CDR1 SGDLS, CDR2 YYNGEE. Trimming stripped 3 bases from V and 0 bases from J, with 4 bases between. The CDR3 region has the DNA TGTGCCAGCAGCGGGAGCTCTGGAAACACCATATATTTT. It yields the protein CASSGSSGNTIYF.

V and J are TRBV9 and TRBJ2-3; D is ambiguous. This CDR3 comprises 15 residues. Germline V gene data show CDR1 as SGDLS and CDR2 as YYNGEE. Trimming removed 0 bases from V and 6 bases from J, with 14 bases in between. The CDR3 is CASSVGDFLGDTQYF. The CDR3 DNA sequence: TGTGCCAGCAGCGTAGGTGACTTCCTTGGGGATACGCAGTATTTT.

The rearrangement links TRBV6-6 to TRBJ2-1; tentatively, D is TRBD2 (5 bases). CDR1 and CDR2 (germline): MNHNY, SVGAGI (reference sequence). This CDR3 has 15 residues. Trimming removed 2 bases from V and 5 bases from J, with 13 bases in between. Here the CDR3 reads CASSYGAGGNNEQFF. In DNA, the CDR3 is TGTGCCAGCAGTTACGGAGCAGGAGGCAACAATGAGCAGTTCTTC.

CDR3 DNA: TGCAGCGTTGGTGCGGGAGTGGTTAATGAGCAGTTCTTC. Protein: CSVGAGVVNEQFF. The chain uses TRBV29-1 and TRBJ2-1; 7 nucleotides line up with TRBD2. The CDR3 extends over 13 amino acids. The junction had 7 bases not matched to a gene; V was cut back by 4 bases and J by 7 bases. Per the germline V gene, CDR1 is SQVTM and CDR2 is ANQGSEA.

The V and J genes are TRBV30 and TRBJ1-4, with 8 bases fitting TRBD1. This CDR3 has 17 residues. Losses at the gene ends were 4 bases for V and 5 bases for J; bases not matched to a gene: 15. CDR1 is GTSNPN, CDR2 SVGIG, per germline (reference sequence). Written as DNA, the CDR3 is TGTGCCTGGATGGCTACCGGACAGGGACGAAACAATGAAAAACTGTTTTTT. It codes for CAWMATGQGRNNEKLFF.

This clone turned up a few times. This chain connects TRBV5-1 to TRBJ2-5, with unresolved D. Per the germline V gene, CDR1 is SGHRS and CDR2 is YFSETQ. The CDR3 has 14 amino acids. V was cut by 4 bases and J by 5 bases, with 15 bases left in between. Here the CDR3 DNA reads TGCGCCAGCAGCGGCAGATCACCCAGGGAGACCCAGTACTTC. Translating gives CASSGRSPRETQYF.

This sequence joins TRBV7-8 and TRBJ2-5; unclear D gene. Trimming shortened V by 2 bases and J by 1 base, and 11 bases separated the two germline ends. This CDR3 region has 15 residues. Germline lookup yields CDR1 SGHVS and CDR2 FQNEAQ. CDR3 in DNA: TGTGCCAGCAGCTTAATGCCCAGAGGCCAAGAGACCCAGTACTTC. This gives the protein CASSLMPRGQETQYF.

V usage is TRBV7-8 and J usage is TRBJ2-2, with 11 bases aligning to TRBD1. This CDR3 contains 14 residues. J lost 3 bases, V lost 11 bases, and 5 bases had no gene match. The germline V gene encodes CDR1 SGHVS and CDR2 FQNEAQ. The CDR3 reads CAGRTGGYTGELFF. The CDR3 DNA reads TGTGCCGGACGGACAGGGGGCTACACCGGGGAGCTGTTTTTT. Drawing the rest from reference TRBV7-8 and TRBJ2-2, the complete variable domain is GAGVSQSPRYKVAKRGQDVALRCDPISGHVSLFWYQQALGQGPEFLTYFQNEAQLDKSGLPSDRFFAERPEGSVSTLKIQRTQQEDSAVYLCAGRTGGYTGELFFGEGSRLTVL.

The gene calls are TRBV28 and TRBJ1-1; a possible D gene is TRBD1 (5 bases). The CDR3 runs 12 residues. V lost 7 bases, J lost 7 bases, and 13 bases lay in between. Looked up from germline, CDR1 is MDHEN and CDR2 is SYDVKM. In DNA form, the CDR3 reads TGTGCCAGCATCCCTAGCGGGGGTGAAGCTTTCTTT. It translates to CASIPSGGEAFF. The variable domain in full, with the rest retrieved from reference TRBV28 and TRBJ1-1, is DVKVTQSSRYLVKRTGEKVFLECVQDMDHENMFWYRQDPGLGLRLIYFSYDVKMKEKGDIPEGYSVSREKKERFSLILESASTNQTSMYLCASIPSGGEAFFGQGTRLTVV.

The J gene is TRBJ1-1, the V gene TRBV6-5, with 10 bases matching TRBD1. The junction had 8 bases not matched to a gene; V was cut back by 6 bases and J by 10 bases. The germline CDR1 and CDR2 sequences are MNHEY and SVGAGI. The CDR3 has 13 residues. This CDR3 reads CASRTTGGNRAFF. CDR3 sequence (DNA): TGTGCCAGCAGAACGACAGGGGGCAATAGAGCTTTCTTT.

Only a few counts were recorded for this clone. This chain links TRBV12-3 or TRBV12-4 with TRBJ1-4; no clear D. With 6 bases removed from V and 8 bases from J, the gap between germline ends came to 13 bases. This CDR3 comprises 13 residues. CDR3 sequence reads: CASRGPPGEKLFF. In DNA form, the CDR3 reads TGTGCCAGCAGAGGACCCCCGGGGGAAAAACTGTTTTTT.

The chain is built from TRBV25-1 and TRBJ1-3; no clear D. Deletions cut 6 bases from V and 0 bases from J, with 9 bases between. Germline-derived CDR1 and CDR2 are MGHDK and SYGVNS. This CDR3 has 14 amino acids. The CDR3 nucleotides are TGTGCCAGCAGCGAACCGGGCTCTGGAAACACCATATATTTT. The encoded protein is CASSEPGSGNTIYF.

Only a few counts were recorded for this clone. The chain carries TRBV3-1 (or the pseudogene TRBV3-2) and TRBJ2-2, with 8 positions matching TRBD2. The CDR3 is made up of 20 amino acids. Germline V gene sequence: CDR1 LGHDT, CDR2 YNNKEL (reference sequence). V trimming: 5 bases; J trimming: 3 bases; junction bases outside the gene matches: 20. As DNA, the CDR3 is TGTGCCAGCAGCTCTACCTTGGGAGCGGGAGTTGATGGGGACACCGGGGAGCTGTTTTTT. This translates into CASSSTLGAGVDGDTGELFF.

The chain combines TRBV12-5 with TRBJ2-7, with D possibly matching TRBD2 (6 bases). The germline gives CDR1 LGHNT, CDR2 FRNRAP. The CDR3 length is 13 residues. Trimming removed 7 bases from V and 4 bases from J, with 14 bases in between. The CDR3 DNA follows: TGTGCTAGTGCCGCGGACGGGAGTTACGAGCAGTACTTC. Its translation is CASAADGSYEQYF.

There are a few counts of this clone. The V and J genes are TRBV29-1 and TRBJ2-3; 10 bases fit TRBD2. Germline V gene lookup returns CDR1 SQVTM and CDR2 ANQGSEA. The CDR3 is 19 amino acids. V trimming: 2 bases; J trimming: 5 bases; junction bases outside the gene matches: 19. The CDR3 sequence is CSVEPLREREGRRGDTQYF. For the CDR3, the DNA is TGCAGCGTTGAACCATTAAGAGAGCGGGAGGGCCGCCGGGGAGATACGCAGTATTTT.

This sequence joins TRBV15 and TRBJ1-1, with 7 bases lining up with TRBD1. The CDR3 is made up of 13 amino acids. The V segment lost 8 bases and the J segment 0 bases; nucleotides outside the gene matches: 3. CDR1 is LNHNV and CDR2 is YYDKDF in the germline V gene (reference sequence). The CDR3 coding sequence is TGTGCCACCGCGACAGGGATGAACACTGAAGCTTTCTTT. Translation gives CATATGMNTEAFF.

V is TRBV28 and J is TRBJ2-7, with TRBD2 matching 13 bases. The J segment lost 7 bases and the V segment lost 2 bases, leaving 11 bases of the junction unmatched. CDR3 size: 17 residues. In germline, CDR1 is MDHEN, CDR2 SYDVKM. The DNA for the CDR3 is TGTGCCAGCAGTTTACCCCAACTAGCGGGAGGGCCGGGTGAGCAGTACTTC. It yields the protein CASSLPQLAGGPGEQYF.